Each of the 27 T cell receptor beta chains below was sequenced from the same sample in a study of identical twins. TCRdb reprocessed the 5' RACE reads with MiXCR, giving one entry per CDR3 protein. The data show hundreds of thousands of distinct CDR3 sequences, about 20% seen once. These data were also filed under a second study, of T cells expressing NK-cell markers.

Sequenced: PBMCs. All receptors derive from a woman between 18 and 29 years old in good health.

V usage is TRBV20-1 and J usage is TRBJ2-1, with TRBD2 matching 9 bases. Germline loops: CDR1 DFQATT, CDR2 SNEGSKA (reference sequence). This CDR3 is 14 amino acids long. J was trimmed by 6 bases and V by 5 bases; bases with no gene match: 8. The CDR3 region is CSADASGIRNEQFF. The CDR3 DNA is TGCAGTGCTGACGCTAGCGGGATTCGCAATGAGCAGTTCTTC.

This clonotype was observed a few times. The V call is TRBV3-1, the J call TRBJ2-1, with a possible D match to TRBD2 (5 bases). V lost 2 bases and J 6 bases, leaving 14 bases between the germline ends. Germline V CDR1 and CDR2: LGHDT, YNNKEL (reference sequence). The CDR3 is 15 amino acids. The CDR3 DNA sequence: TGTGCCAGCAGCCAAAGGCGGGTCCGGAGCAATGAGCAGTTCTTC. Translated, it gives CASSQRRVRSNEQFF.

In DNA form, the CDR3 reads TGTGCCAGCAGCGCCGAGCATTGGGGAGCAGATACGCAGTATTTT. It is translated as CASSAEHWGADTQYF. The V call is TRBV9, the J call TRBJ2-3; D might be TRBD2 (5 bases). V dropped 3 bases and J dropped 4 bases, with 15 bases sitting between them. The CDR3 contains 15 residues. Germline CDR1 is SGDLS and CDR2 is YYNGEE.

The table lists this clonotype with a few counts. The gene calls are TRBV20-1 and TRBJ2-7, with TRBD1 matching over 7 bases. The CDR3 runs 11 residues. Germline values: CDR1 DFQATT, CDR2 SNEGSKA (reference sequence). V lost 7 bases and J lost 7; bases outside the gene matches: 7. The CDR3, as DNA: TGCAGTGGACAGGGCGTTGGGGAGCAGTACTTC. It codes for CSGQGVGEQYF.

This chain links TRBV7-2 with TRBJ2-2; D unresolved. The CDR3 covers 14 residues. In germline, CDR1 is SGHTA, CDR2 FQGNSA. With 3 bases removed from V and 1 base from J, the gap between germline ends came to 6 bases. CDR3: CASSFTENTGELFF. CDR3 DNA: TGTGCCAGCAGCTTCACAGAGAACACCGGGGAGCTGTTTTTT.

The rearrangement uses TRBV7-9 and TRBJ2-7; D is possibly TRBD1 or TRBD2 (7 bases each). Germline lookup yields CDR1 SEHNR and CDR2 FQNEAQ (reference sequence). V lost 6 bases to trimming and J lost 3 bases, with 18 bases between them. The CDR3 extends over 15 amino acids. The CDR3 spells CASSSGGVKIYEQYF. CDR3 nucleotide sequence: TGTGCCAGCAGTTCAGGGGGGGTAAAGATCTACGAGCAGTACTTC.

This clonotype was seen many times. The chain has TRBV7-2 and TRBJ2-1, with a tentative D call TRBD2 (7 bases). CDR1 and CDR2 from the germline V gene are SGHTA and FQGNSA. CDR3 length: 15 residues. V was pared by 1 base and J by 4 bases, with 11 bases between. CDR3: CASSLVGGGYNEQFF. For the CDR3, the DNA is TGTGCCAGCAGCTTAGTAGGGGGGGGTTACAATGAGCAGTTCTTC. The full variable domain, its missing parts supplied by reference TRBV7-2 and TRBJ2-1, is GAGVSQSPSNKVTEKGKDVELRCDPISGHTALYWYRQSLGQGLEFLIYFQGNSAPDKSGLPSDRFSAERTGGSVSTLTIQRTQQEDSAVYLCASSLVGGGYNEQFFGPGTRLTVL.

The rearrangement joins TRBV9 to TRBJ2-1; 7 nucleotides line up with TRBD2. This CDR3 has 13 amino acids. V was pared by 4 bases and J by 8 bases, with 6 bases of the junction left unmatched. Germline V gene data show CDR1 as SGDLS and CDR2 as YYNGEE. CDR3 DNA: TGTGCCAGCAGCATCGCGGGAGCCGATGAGCAGTTCTTC. It is translated as CASSIAGADEQFF.

The rearrangement links TRBV7-8 to TRBJ2-1, with D perhaps TRBD2 (6 bases). Per the germline V gene, CDR1 is SGHVS and CDR2 is FQNEAQ. V was clipped by 1 base and J by 10 bases, with 17 bases between them. The CDR3 totals 15 residues. CDR3 DNA sequence: TGTGCCAGCAGCTTAGTTGTCAGGCCCGGAGGGGAGCAGTTCTTC. It translates to CASSLVVRPGGEQFF.

The chain joins TRBV29-1 to TRBJ2-1; 8 bases line up with TRBD2. The CDR3 contains 13 residues. The germline V gene encodes CDR1 SQVTM and CDR2 ANQGSEA. The J segment lost 9 bases and the V segment lost 6 bases, leaving 10 bases of the junction unmatched. Here the CDR3 reads CSVSGGAVGEQFF. The CDR3 DNA reads TGCAGCGTGAGCGGGGGTGCCGTAGGTGAGCAGTTCTTC.

In its sample, this clonotype was seen many times. V is TRBV7-2 and J is TRBJ2-7; TRBD1 might be the D (5 bases). Trimming pared 1 base from V and 1 base from J, leaving 8 bases between. The CDR3 sequence is 14 residues long. The germline gives CDR1 SGHTA, CDR2 FQGNSA. The CDR3 here is CASSLEAGSYEQYF. CDR3 DNA: TGTGCCAGCAGCTTAGAGGCAGGGTCCTACGAGCAGTACTTC.

The chain joins TRBV9 to TRBJ2-1, with D maybe TRBD1 (6 bases). The CDR3 contains 12 residues. The V gene's germline CDR1 is SGDLS and CDR2 YYNGEE. Trimming stripped 3 bases from V and 9 bases from J, with 10 bases between. The CDR3 reads CASSALQGEQFF. For the CDR3, the DNA is TGTGCCAGCAGCGCCCTACAGGGTGAGCAGTTCTTC.

The chain combines TRBV7-6 with TRBJ2-7; D is possibly TRBD1 or TRBD2 (5 bases each). From germline, CDR1 is SGHVS and CDR2 FNYEAQ. V shed 6 bases and J shed 7 bases, with 19 bases lying between them. CDR3 size: 14 residues. The CDR3 is CASREDMGTGEQYF. The CDR3 DNA reads TGTGCCAGCAGGGAAGACATGGGGACGGGGGAGCAGTACTTC.

V usage is TRBV29-1 and J usage is TRBJ2-4, with D possibly being TRBD2 (6 bases). The CDR3 is 14 residues long. Trimming took off 4 bases at V and 8 bases at J, with 18 bases between the two ends. Germline V CDR1 and CDR2: SQVTM, ANQGSEA. CDR3 nucleotides: TGCAGCGTTGGGCGGCGCGCGGAGGGTGACATTCAGTACTTC. Amino acid sequence: CSVGRRAEGDIQYF.

This chain links TRBV7-9 with TRBJ1-2, with D unresolved. The CDR3 has 14 amino acids. The V end lost 5 bases, the J end lost 6 bases, and 16 bases lay between the germline ends. Per germline, CDR1 SEHNR and CDR2 FQNEAQ (reference sequence). CDR3 sequence (DNA): TGTGCCAGCAGCCCACGGAGCCCGTCCAATGGCTACACCTTC. This sequence encodes CASSPRSPSNGYTF.

This clonotype was picked up a small number of times. The rearrangement joins TRBV12-3 or TRBV12-4 to TRBJ2-7, with D uncertain. V lost 2 bases, J lost 5 bases, and 10 bases lay in between. CDR3 length: 13 amino acids. The CDR3 coding sequence is TGTGCCAGCAGTTTAAGGGCTAGTAACGAGCAGTACTTC. Translated: CASSLRASNEQYF.

The V call is TRBV6-2 or TRBV6-3, the J call TRBJ1-1; D gene uncertain. The ends were cut back, 2 bases at V and 4 bases at J, with 11 bases in the middle. The CDR3 consists of 14 residues. Germline CDR1 and CDR2: MNHEY and SVGEGT. This chain's CDR3 is CASSYGQHSTEAFF. In nucleotides, the CDR3 is TGTGCCAGCAGTTACGGGCAGCACAGCACTGAAGCTTTCTTT.

This clonotype was detected ten times or more. The rearrangement uses TRBV2 and TRBJ2-1; TRBD2 matches at 8 bases. V gave up 4 bases and J gave up 2 bases; unmatched junction bases: 4. The CDR3 is 15 residues long. Germline CDR1 and CDR2: SNHLY and FYNNEI. CDR3 amino acids: CASSVLAGPYNEQFF. CDR3 DNA: TGTGCCAGCAGTGTTCTAGCGGGCCCCTACAATGAGCAGTTCTTC.

The chain recombines TRBV5-5 with TRBJ1-2; D unresolved. The CDR3 is made up of 12 amino acids. V lost 0 bases to trimming and J lost 8 bases, with 8 bases between them. Germline loops: CDR1 SGHKS, CDR2 YYEKEE (reference sequence). The CDR3 sequence is CASSLAMGGYTF. The DNA for the CDR3 is TGTGCCAGCAGCTTGGCCATGGGGGGCTACACCTTC.

The rearrangement links TRBV12-3 or TRBV12-4 to TRBJ2-6, with no clear D. The CDR3 extends over 16 amino acids. Trimming shortened V by 2 bases and J by 3 bases, and 11 bases separated the two germline ends. For the CDR3, the DNA is TGTGCCAGCAGTTTAAAGATGGGATTTGGGGCCAACGTCCTGACTTTC. It yields the protein CASSLKMGFGANVLTF.

The chain recombines TRBV5-1 with TRBJ1-2, with unresolved D. CDR1 is SGHRS and CDR2 is YFSETQ in the germline V gene. This CDR3 comprises 17 residues. Trimming cost V 2 bases and J 0 bases, with 17 bases left between them. CDR3 region: CASSFDVRLISNYGYTF. The CDR3 DNA reads TGCGCCAGCAGCTTCGACGTAAGACTAATATCTAACTATGGCTACACCTTC.

This clonotype has a handful of counts. This chain connects TRBV6-1 to TRBJ2-1, with D perhaps TRBD2 (5 bases). V was shortened by 4 bases and J by 6 bases, with 13 bases between the two germline ends. Germline V gene lookup returns CDR1 MNHNS and CDR2 SASEGT. The CDR3 loop spans 14 amino acids. CDR3 nucleotides: TGTGCCAGCAGTGCGGACTCCACGGGCAATGAGCAGTTCTTC. It codes for CASSADSTGNEQFF.

The chain links TRBV20-1 to TRBJ1-5, with D possibly TRBD1 on 6 matching bases. Trimming left V 0 bases short and J 2 bases short, with 14 bases between. Per germline, CDR1 DFQATT and CDR2 SNEGSKA (reference sequence). This CDR3 is 16 amino acids long. CDR3 residues: CSARESGGVGNQPQHF. The CDR3 nucleotides are TGCAGTGCTAGAGAGAGTGGGGGCGTCGGCAATCAGCCCCAGCATTTT.

The chain combines TRBV9 with TRBJ2-7; TRBD2 matches at 11 bases. CDR1 and CDR2 (germline): SGDLS, YYNGEE. After removal of 4 bases from V and 7 bases from J, the junction contained 10 bases not matched to a gene. This CDR3 has 15 residues. For the CDR3, the DNA is TGTGCCAGCAGCCAGGGGGTTCTAGCGGGAGGAGAGCAGTACTTC. It specifies CASSQGVLAGGEQYF.

The table lists this clonotype with a few counts. The genes are TRBV25-1 and TRBJ1-2; D unresolved. The ends were cut back, 0 bases at V and 6 bases at J, with 8 bases in the middle. Germline CDR1 is MGHDK and CDR2 is SYGVNS. The CDR3 runs 13 residues. The CDR3 sequence: CASSEYKRDGYTF. The CDR3 nucleotides are TGTGCCAGCAGTGAATATAAGAGGGATGGCTACACCTTC.

In its sample, this clonotype was seen a few times. The CDR3 loop is CASSPNNYNTEAFF. CDR3 DNA sequence: TGTGCCAGCAGTCCCAACAATTACAACACTGAAGCTTTCTTT. This rearrangement joins TRBV12-3 or TRBV12-4 to TRBJ1-1, with D unclear. The CDR3 extends over 14 amino acids. The V and J ends lost 5 bases and 2 bases respectively, with 12 bases between them.

The chain couples TRBV20-1 to TRBJ1-5, with a weak D call TRBD1 (6 bases). Between the trimmed V and J ends, which lost 3 bases and 4 bases, there was a span of 19 bases. CDR1 and CDR2 from the germline V gene are DFQATT and SNEGSKA (reference sequence). This CDR3 has 16 amino acids. The chain's CDR3 is CSASPLGGTSNQPQHF. CDR3 DNA sequence: TGCAGTGCTAGCCCTCTGGGGGGGACAAGTAATCAGCCCCAGCATTTT.